This T cell receptor beta chain is from a study of Ad26.COV2.S vaccination and SARS-CoV-2 variants. In the study overall: The donor was enrolled in the Ad26.COV2.S arm of the COV1001 trial. Ad26.COV2.S, an intramuscular injection, was given once or twice 56 days apart.

The assay was immunoSEQ multiplex PCR, and TCRdb's table has in-frame clones only and misses some. The data show roughly 380,000 clones, approximately 81% seen once. The junction had 13 bases not matched to a gene; V was cut back by 2 bases and J by 6 bases. CDR1 and CDR2 (germline): MNHNS, SASEGT. The CDR3 totals 17 residues. The treatment denotes: approximately 18 received Ad26.COV2.S at low or high dose, single or two shots; five or six received placebo; per-sample allocation not given. Sampling was done on day 63 after the first vaccine or placebo injection. In Boston, an adult donor aged 18-55 years took part. Participants' vaccine, an Ad26 vector, delivered Wuhan-strain SARS-CoV-2 spike.

The V gene is TRBV6-1, the J gene TRBJ2-3, with TRBD2 matching 8 bases. Here the sequenced sample was peripheral blood, taken in a trial of Ad26.COV2.S vaccine versus placebo. The clonotype comes from a person between 18 and 60 years old who received the Ad26.COV2.S COVID-19 vaccine or a placebo. CDR3 DNA: TGTGCCAGCAGTGAAAGGGGCGGGGGGCCGCCTATGGATACGCAGTATTTT. As protein: CASSERGGGPPMDTQYF.